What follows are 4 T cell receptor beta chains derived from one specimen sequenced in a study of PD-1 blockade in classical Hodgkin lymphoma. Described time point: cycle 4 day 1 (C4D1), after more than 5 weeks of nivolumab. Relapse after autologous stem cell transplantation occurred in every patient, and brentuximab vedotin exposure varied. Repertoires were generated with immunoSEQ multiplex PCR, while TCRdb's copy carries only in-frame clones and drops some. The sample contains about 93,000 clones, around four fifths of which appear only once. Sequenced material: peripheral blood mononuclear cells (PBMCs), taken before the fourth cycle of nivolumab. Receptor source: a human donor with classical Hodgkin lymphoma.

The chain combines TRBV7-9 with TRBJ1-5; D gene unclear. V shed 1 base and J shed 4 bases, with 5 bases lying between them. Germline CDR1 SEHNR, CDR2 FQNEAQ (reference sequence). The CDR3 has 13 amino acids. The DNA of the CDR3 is TGTGCCAGCAGCTTAGGGGTGAATCAGCCCCAGCATTTT. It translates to CASSLGVNQPQHF.

This CDR3 is CASSLDRDHGYTF. The CDR3, as DNA: TGTGCCAGCAGCCTGGACAGGGATCATGGCTACACCTTC. The rearrangement links TRBV6-5 to TRBJ1-2; 8 bases match TRBD1. The CDR3 sequence is 13 residues long. J gave up 6 bases and V 6 bases, and 6 bases lay outside the gene matches. Per germline, CDR1 MNHEY and CDR2 SVGAGI.

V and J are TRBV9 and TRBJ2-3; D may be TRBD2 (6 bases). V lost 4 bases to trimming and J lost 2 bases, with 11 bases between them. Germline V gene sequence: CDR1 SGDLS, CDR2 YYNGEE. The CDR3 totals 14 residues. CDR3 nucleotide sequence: TGTGCCAGCAGCCCGGGAGACATCACAGATACGCAGTATTTT. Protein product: CASSPGDITDTQYF. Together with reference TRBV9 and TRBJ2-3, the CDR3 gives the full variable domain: DSGVTQTPKHLITATGQRVTLRCSPRSGDLSVYWYQQSLDQGLQFLIQYYNGEERAKGNILERFSAQQFPDLHSELNLSSLELGDSALYFCASSPGDITDTQYFGPGTRLTVL.

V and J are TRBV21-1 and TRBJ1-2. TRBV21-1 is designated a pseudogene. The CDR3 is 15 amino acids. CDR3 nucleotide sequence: TGTGCCAGCAGCAAAGATCGGGGGGGGAACTATGGCTACACCTTC. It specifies CASSKDRGGNYGYTF.